What follows describes a single T cell receptor beta chain. The antigen is unknown. This sample is drawn from a study of OX40 agonist ivuxolimab in advanced cancers. Turning to the study itself: Intravenous ivuxolimab was administered to patients every 2 weeks at 0.01 to 10 mg/kg. Findings of the study overall: Mean expanded clone counts were higher in CD8+ than CD4+ T cells.

Sequencing used immunoSEQ multiplex PCR; TCRdb keeps in-frame clones, though not all of them. The sample comprises fewer than 80,000 clones, 86% of which are singletons, and approximately 0.73% rests with the top ten. V gave up 0 bases and J gave up 6 bases, with 19 bases separating them. The germline CDR1 and CDR2 sequences are SGHRS and YFSETQ. The CDR3 runs to 16 residues. Sample: CD4+ or CD8+ T cells sorted from blood, taken in a trial of the OX40 agonist ivuxolimab. This rearrangement joins TRBV5-1 to TRBJ2-7; D perhaps matches TRBD1 (8 bases). The sequence derives from an adult with an advanced solid tumor such as melanoma, head and neck, liver or kidney cancer. The CDR3: CASSLDRGGLTGEQYF. The DNA for the CDR3 is TGCGCCAGCAGCTTGGACAGGGGGGGTTTAACAGGCGAGCAGTACTTC.